Included here is one T cell receptor beta chain sequence, with context. It has no known antigen specificity. No base quality values were provided; no much bigger clone lies one nucleotide off. Using the deep immunoSEQ assay, multiplex PCR amplified TCR CDR3 regions from genomic DNA. Genomic DNA extracted from each cell subset was distributed evenly over all wells of several immunoSEQ 96-well plates, and each plate served as one replicate. For sorted subsets, approximately 190 ng of genomic DNA, equivalent to some 30,000 T cell genomes, went into each replicate PCR. Purified libraries were measured with a Qubit 3.0 fluorometer, size-checked on a Bioanalyzer 2100, and measured again with the KAPA Library Quantification kit. Every immunoSEQ 96-well plate was sequenced on a dedicated single-read 150-cycle Illumina NextSeq 550 flow cell. The study's processing was this. Because only junctional sequences without quality scores were contained in the immunoSEQ output, filtering matching that applied to full-length reads could not be performed. To assign V/J genes and CDR3, sequences were annotated using PyIR, a Python wrapper for IgBLAST v1.9, with IMGT germline references. Reads with weak V/J assignments (E-value above 1e-6), missing CDR3, stop codons, out-of-frame junctions, or ambiguous translated residues were removed. V3J clonotypes were defined by identical inferred V gene, J gene, and CDR3 amino acid sequence. Percentage overlap between repertoires was computed as shared unique clonotypes divided by the size of the smaller repertoire. Richness of each repertoire was evaluated using RTK rarefaction, the Chao1 estimator, and Recon v2.1 estimates of unobserved clonotypes. Generation probabilities were computed with OLGA for all TCRbeta clonotypes obtained by the gDNA method from four donors. Drawn from immuneACCESS, this table holds only the in-frame rearrangements with V and J called that TCRdb kept. Clones are partly lost; checked studies trace under half to an unresolved V gene and leave the rest unexplained. The DNA was the basis for D and trimming; V, J and clone size are from that table. The sample table shows millions of clones, and 85% to 95% are seen once. Of the sample, about 1.1% is held by the ten largest clones.

Its CDR3 holds 15 amino acids, cysteine through phenylalanine. The retained sequence is limited to the CDR3, 45 bases, with the frame set at the first base. Trimmed from V: 5 bases; trimmed from J: 0 bases; junction bases lacking a gene match: 7. CDR1 and CDR2 are drawn from the germline V gene: SGHNT, YENEEA. For the CD8 naive samples, CD45RO-negative cells were positively selected for CCR7, yielding a CD45RA+CCR7+ population from which TemRA cells were excluded. Donors were healthy HIV-negative adults with no recently reported acute infections or vaccinations. Every donor was a Caucasian adult living in Nashville, Tennessee, USA. Blood was collected by leukapheresis, and PBMCs were isolated by Ficoll-Histopaque density gradient centrifugation and then cryopreserved in liquid nitrogen vapor phase. Analytical flow cytometry was used to check the purity and quantity of every magnetically sorted T cell population. Each sorted fraction had its genomic DNA isolated and then quantified by UV absorbance on a Nanodrop 2000c.

The data were taken from a study of shared clonotypes between healthy human individuals (dated by TCRdb to the early 2020s). General notes on the study: The cohort included a few men and a couple of women between 18 and 49 years of age. Per donor, three plates each were used for CD4 naive and CD4 memory, two for CD8 naive, and one for CD8 memory. To estimate repertoire size and how much clonotype sharing occurs between individuals, the study deeply sequenced the blood TCR repertoires of roughly 5 healthy adults. Libraries were prepared and TCR repertoires were sequenced by different laboratories using diverse techniques, in order to increase sequencing depth and limit assay-specific biases. Leukapheresis yielded between about 0.94 and 9 billion PBMCs per donor.

The research as a whole found: Estimated clonotype richness was generally larger for naive than for memory subsets. Incomplete sequencing was indicated by rarefaction of sorted-subset datasets, despite the large sequencing depth. Compared with non-shared clonotypes, clonotypes shared by all four sorted-subset donors had higher generation probabilities. When several donors were compared, the shared fraction of clonotypes was around 5% for naive CD4, roughly 3.3% for naive CD8, more than 2% for memory CD4, and around 0.37% for memory CD8. Because the study included a small number of donors, the genetic and exposure-history diversity represented was limited. Sampling was restricted to blood, and TCR repertoires in tissues likely differ from the TCR repertoires found in blood. Pairwise subsampling indicated that sequencing depth was expected to affect the degree of clonotype sharing among donors.

The V and J segments used are TRBV11-3 and TRBJ2-7; 7 central nucleotides agree with TRBD2. The TCR originated in a man between 18 and 35 years old in good health. What was sequenced was naive CD8+ T cells sorted from blood. The cell subset or site label here, explained by the study, means: CD45RA+CCR7+. The DNA sequence follows: TGTGCCAGCAGCCCCAAGCGGGGTGACTCCTACGAGCAGTACTTC. This yields the protein CASSPKRGDSYEQYF.